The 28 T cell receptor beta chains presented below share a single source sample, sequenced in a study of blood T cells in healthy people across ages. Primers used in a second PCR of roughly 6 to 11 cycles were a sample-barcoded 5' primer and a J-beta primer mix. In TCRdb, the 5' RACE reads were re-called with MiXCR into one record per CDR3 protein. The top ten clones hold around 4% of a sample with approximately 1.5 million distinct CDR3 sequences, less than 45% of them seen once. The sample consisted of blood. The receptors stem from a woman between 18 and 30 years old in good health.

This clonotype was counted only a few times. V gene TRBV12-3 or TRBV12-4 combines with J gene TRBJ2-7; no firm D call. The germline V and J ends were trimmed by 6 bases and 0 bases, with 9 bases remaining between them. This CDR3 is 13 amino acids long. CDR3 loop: CASSRISSYEQYF. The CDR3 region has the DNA TGTGCCAGCAGCAGGATTAGCTCCTACGAGCAGTACTTC.

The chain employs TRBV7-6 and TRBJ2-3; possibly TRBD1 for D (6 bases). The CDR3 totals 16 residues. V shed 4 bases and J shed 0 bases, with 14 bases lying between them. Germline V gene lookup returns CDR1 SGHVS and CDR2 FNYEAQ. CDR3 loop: CASSYIGGASTDTQYF. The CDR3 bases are TGTGCCAGCAGCTATATAGGGGGAGCTAGCACAGATACGCAGTATTTT.

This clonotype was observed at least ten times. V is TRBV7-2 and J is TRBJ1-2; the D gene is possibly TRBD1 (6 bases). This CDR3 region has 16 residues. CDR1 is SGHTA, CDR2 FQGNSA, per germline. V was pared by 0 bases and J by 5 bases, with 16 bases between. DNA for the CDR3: TGTGCCAGCAGCTTAGCGGGGGGCTCCCTTTCTTATGGCTACACCTTC. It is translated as CASSLAGGSLSYGYTF.

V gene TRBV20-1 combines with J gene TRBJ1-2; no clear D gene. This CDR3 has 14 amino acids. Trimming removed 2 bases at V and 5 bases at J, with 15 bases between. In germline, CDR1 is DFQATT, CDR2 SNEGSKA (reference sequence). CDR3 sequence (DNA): TGCAGTGCTAGACCGCATGGGAGTAAATATGGCTACACCTTC. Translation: CSARPHGSKYGYTF.

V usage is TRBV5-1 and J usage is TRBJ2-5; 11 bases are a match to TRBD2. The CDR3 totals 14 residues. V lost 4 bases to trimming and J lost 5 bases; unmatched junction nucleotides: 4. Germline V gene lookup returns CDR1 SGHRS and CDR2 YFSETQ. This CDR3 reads CASSKWTSGETQYF. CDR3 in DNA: TGCGCCAGCAGCAAATGGACTAGCGGGGAGACCCAGTACTTC.

The CDR3 sequence: CSARLGAEVYNEQFF. CDR3 coding DNA: TGCAGTGCTAGGTTAGGGGCTGAAGTTTACAATGAGCAGTTCTTC. The rearrangement joins TRBV20-1 to TRBJ2-1, with D perhaps matching TRBD1 (5 bases). The CDR3 has 15 amino acids. The germline V gene has CDR1 DFQATT and CDR2 SNEGSKA (reference sequence). Trimming shortened V by 3 bases and J by 4 bases, and 16 bases separated the two germline ends.

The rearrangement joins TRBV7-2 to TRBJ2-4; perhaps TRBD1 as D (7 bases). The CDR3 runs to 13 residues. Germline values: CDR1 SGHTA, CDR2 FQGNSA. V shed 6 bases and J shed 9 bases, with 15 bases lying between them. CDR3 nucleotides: TGTGCCAGCAGGGCGAGACAGGGAGGCATTCAGTACTTC. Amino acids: CASRARQGGIQYF.

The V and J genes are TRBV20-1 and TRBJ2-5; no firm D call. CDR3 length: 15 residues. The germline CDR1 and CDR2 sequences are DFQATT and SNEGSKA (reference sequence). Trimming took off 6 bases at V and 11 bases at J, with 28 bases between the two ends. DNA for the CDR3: TGCAGTGCCGCTAGGAGCCTCGGCGGAGTCAATGAGCAGTACTTC. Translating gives CSAARSLGGVNEQYF.

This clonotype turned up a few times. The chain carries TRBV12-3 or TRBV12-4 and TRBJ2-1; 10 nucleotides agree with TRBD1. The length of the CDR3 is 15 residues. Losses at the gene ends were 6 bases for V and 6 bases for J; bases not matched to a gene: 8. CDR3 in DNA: TGTGCCAGCAGCCTCACCGGGACAGGGGTCAATGAGCAGTTCTTC. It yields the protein CASSLTGTGVNEQFF.

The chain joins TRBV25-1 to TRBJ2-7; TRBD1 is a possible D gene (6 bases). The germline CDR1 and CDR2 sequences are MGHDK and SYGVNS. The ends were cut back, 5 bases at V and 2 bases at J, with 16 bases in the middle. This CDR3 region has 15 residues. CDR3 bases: TGTGCCAGCAGTTATTTTAGAGGGGGAACCTACGAGCAGTACTTC. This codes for CASSYFRGGTYEQYF.

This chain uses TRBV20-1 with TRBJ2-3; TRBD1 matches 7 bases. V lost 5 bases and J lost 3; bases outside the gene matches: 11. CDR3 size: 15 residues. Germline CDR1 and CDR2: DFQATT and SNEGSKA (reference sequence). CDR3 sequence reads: CSAPERTGGTDTQYF. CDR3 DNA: TGCAGTGCTCCAGAGAGGACAGGTGGGACAGATACGCAGTATTTT.

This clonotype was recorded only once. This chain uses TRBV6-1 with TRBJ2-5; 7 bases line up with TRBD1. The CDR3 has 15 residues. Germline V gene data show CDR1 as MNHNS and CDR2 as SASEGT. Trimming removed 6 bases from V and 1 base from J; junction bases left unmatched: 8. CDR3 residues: CASRDTGVLQETQYF. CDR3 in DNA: TGTGCCAGCAGGGATACAGGGGTCCTCCAAGAGACCCAGTACTTC.

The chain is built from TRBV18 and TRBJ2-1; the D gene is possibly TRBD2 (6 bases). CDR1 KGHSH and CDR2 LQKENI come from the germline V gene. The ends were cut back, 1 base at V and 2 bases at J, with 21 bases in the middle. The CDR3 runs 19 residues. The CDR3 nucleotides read TGTGCCAGCTCACCACTCCGACTCTGGGGGGAAGTAACCTACAATGAGCAGTTCTTC. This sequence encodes CASSPLRLWGEVTYNEQFF.

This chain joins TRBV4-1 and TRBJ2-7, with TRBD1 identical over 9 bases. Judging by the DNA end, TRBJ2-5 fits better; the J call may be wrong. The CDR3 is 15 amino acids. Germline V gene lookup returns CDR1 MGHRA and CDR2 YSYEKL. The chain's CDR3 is CASSPYIDRGKTQYF. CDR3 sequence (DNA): TGCGCCAGCAGCCCTTACATCGACAGGGGGAAGACCCAGTACTTC.

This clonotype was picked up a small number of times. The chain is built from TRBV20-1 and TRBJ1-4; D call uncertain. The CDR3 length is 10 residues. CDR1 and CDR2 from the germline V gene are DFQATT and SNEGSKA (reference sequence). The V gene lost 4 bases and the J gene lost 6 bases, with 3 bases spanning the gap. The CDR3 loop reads CSAKDEKLFF. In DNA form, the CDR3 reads TGCAGTGCTAAAGATGAAAAACTGTTTTTT.

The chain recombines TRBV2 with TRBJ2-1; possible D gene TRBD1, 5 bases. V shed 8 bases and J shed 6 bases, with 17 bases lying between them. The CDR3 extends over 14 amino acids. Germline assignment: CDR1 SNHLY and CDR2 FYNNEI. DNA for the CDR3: TGTGCCAGCTCTCTGCAGGGTCTGGGCAATGAGCAGTTCTTC. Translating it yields CASSLQGLGNEQFF.

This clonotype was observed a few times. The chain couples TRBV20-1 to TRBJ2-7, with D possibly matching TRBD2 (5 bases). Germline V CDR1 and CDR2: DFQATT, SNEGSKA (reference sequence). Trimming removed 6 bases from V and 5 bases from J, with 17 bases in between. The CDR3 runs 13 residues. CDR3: CSAQDSTYNEQYF. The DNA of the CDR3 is TGCAGTGCCCAGGACTCCACCTACAACGAGCAGTACTTC.

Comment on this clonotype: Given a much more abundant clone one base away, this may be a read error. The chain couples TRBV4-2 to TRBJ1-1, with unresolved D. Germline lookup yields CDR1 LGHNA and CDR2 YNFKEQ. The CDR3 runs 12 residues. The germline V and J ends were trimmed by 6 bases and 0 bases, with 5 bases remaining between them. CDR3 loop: CASRWMNTEAFF. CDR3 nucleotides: TGTGCCAGCAGGTGGATGAACACTGAAGCTTTCTTT.

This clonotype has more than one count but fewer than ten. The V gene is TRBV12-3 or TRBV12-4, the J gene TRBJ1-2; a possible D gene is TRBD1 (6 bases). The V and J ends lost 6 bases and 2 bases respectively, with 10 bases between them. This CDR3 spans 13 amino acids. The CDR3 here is CASRLTGNYGYTF. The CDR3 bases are TGTGCCAGCAGGCTTACAGGGAACTATGGCTACACCTTC.

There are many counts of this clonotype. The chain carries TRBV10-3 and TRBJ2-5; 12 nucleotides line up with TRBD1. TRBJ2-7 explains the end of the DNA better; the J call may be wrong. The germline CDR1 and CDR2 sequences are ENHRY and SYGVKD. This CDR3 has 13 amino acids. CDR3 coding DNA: TGTGCCATTTCTCGGGACAGGGGGCTCGAGCAGTACTTC. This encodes CAISRDRGLEQYF.

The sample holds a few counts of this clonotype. CDR3 sequence reads: CASSPLGTGSYEQYF. In nucleotides, the CDR3 is TGTGCCAGCAGCCCGCTCGGGACAGGGTCCTACGAGCAGTACTTC. V is TRBV7-2 and J is TRBJ2-7; TRBD1 matches at 9 bases. The CDR3 length is 15 residues. Germline-derived CDR1 and CDR2 are SGHTA and FQGNSA. After removal of 5 bases from V and 1 base from J, the junction contained 6 bases not matched to a gene. Variable domain in full (rest from reference TRBV7-2 and TRBJ2-7): GAGVSQSPSNKVTEKGKDVELRCDPISGHTALYWYRQSLGQGLEFLIYFQGNSAPDKSGLPSDRFSAERTGGSVSTLTIQRTQQEDSAVYLCASSPLGTGSYEQYFGPGTRLTVT.

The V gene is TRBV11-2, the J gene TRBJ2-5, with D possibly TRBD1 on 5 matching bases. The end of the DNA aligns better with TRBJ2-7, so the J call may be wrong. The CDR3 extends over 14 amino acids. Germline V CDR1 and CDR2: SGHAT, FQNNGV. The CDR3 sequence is CASSDSEYSYEQYF. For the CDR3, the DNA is TGTGCCAGCAGTGACAGCGAATACTCCTACGAGCAGTACTTC.

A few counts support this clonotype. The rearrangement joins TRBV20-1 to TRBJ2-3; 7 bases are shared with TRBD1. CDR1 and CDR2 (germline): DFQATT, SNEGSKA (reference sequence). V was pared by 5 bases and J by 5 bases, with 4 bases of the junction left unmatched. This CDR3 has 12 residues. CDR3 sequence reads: CSAQGDRDTQYF. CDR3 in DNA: TGCAGTGCTCAGGGGGATCGAGATACGCAGTATTTT.

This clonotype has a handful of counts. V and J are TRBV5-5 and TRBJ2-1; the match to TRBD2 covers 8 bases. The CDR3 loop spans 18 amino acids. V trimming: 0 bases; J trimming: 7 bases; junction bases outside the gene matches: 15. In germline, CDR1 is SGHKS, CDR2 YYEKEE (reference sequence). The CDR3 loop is CASSLVGSTGGPGNEQFF. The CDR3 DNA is TGTGCCAGCAGCTTGGTAGGGTCGACGGGAGGGCCGGGTAATGAGCAGTTCTTC.

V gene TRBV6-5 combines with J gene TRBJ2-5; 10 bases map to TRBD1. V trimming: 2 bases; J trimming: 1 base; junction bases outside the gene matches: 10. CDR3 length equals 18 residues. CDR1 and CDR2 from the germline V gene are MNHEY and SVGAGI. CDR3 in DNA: TGTGCCAGCAGTTACGTATTTTTGGGGACAGGGGTCCAAGAGACCCAGTACTTC. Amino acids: CASSYVFLGTGVQETQYF.

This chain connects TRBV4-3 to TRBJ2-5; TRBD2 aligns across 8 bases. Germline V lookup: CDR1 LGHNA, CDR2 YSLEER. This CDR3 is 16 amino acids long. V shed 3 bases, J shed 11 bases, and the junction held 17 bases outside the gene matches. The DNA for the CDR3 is TGCGCCAGCAGCCAGACGCGGAGCTACGCGGAGCGGGAGCAGTACTTC. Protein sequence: CASSQTRSYAEREQYF.

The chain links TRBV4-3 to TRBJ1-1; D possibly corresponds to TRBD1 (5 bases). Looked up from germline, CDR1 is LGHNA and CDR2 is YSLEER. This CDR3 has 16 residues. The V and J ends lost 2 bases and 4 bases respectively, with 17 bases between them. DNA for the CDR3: TGCGCCAGCAGCCAAACTGCAGGGAGGGCCTCCACTGAAGCTTTCTTT. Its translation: CASSQTAGRASTEAFF.

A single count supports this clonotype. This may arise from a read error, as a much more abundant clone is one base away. The CDR3 coding sequence is TGTGCCATCAGCGACACGAACTCACCCCTCCACTTT. As protein: CAISDTNSPLHF. This chain joins TRBV2 and TRBJ1-6; D ambiguous. Between the trimmed V and J ends, which lost 10 bases and 10 bases, there was a span of 14 bases. Germline values: CDR1 SNHLY, CDR2 FYNNEI. The CDR3 is made up of 12 amino acids.